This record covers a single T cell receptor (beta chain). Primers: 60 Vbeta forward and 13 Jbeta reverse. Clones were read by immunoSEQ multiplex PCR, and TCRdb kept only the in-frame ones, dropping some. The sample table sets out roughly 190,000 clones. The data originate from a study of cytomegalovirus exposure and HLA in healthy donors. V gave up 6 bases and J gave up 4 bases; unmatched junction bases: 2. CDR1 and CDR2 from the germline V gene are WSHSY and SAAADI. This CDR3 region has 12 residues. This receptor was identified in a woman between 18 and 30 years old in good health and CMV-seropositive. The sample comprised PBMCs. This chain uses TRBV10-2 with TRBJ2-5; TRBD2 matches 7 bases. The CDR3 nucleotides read TGCGCCAGCAGCCCGGGGGGAGAGACCCAGTACTTC. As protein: CASSPGGETQYF.